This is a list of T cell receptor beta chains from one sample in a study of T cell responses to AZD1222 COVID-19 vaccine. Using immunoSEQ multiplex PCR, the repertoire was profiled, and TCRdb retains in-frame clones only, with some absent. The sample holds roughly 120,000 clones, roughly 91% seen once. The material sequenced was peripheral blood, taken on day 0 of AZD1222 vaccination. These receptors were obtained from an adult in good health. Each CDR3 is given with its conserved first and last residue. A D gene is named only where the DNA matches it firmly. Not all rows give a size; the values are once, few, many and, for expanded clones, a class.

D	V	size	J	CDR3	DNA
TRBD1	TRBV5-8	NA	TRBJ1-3	CASSLGPGDRDGNTIYF	TGTGCCAGCAGCTTGGGACCCGGGGACAGGGATGGAAACACCATATATTTT
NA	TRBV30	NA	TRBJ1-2	CAWSVLPAINGYTF	TGTGCCTGGAGTGTACTTCCAGCAATTAATGGCTACACCTTC
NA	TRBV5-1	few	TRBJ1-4	CASRPRGMGFEKLFF	TGCGCCAGCAGGCCCCGCGGTATGGGTTTTGAAAAACTGTTTTTT
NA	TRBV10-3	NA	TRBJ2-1	CAIRGDLSTRDEQFF	TGTGCCATCAGGGGGGACTTAAGCACCCGGGATGAGCAGTTCTTC
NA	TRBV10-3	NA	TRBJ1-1	CASLDSRNTEAFF	TGTGCCAGCCTGGACTCACGGAACACTGAAGCTTTCTTT
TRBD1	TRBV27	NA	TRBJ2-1	CASNSGQGRSGREQFF	TGTGCCAGCAATTCAGGACAGGGTCGGAGCGGCCGCGAGCAGTTCTTC
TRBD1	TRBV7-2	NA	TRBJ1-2	CASSGTANYGYTF	TGTGCCAGCAGCGGGACAGCTAACTATGGCTACACCTTC
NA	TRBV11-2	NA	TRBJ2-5	CASSLVPGRETQYF	TGTGCCAGCAGCTTAGTTCCGGGGAGAGAGACCCAGTACTTC
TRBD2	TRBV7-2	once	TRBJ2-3	CASRLAGEGTDTQYF	TGTGCCAGCAGACTAGCGGGAGAAGGGACAGATACGCAGTATTTT
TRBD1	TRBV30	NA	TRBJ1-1	CAWSVGTGPFRAFF	TGTGCCTGGAGTGTAGGGACAGGGCCGTTCCGGGCTTTCTTT
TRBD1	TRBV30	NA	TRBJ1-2	CAWSVGGAGYGYTF	TGTGCCTGGAGTGTAGGGGGCGCAGGATATGGCTACACCTTC
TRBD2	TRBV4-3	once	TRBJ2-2	CASSRTSGNTGELFF	TGCGCCAGCAGCCGGACTAGCGGGAACACCGGGGAGCTGTTTTTT
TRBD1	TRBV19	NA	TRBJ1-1	CASRTGISEAFF	TGTGCCAGTAGGACAGGGATTTCTGAAGCTTTCTTT
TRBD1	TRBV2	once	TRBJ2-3	CASRTDRGRTDTQYF	TGTGCCAGCAGAACTGACAGGGGGCGGACAGATACGCAGTATTTT
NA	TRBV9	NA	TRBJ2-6	CASSVMDSGANVLTF	TGTGCCAGCAGCGTAATGGACTCTGGGGCCAACGTCCTGACTTTC
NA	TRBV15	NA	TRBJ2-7	CATSRGGIFGYEQYF	TGTGCCACCAGCAGAGGCGGCATCTTCGGCTACGAGCAGTACTTC
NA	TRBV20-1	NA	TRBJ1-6	CSASPAASDNSPLHF	TGCAGTGCTAGTCCGGCGGCCAGTGATAATTCACCCCTCCACTTT
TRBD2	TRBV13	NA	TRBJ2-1	CASSFLAGTNEQFF	TGTGCCAGCAGCTTTCTAGCGGGAACCAATGAGCAGTTCTTC
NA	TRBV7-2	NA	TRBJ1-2	CASSLEVRANGYTF	TGTGCCAGCAGCTTAGAGGTTAGAGCGAATGGCTACACCTTC
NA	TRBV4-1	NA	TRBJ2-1	CASSQEGGQASNRYNEQFF	TGCGCCAGCAGCCAAGAAGGAGGACAAGCATCAAACCGTTACAATGAGCAGTTCTTC
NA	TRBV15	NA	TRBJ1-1	CATSRDGEVTEAFF	TGTGCCACCAGCAGAGATGGTGAGGTCACTGAAGCTTTCTTT
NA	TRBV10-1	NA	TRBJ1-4	CASSVPGSNEKLFF	TGCGCCAGCAGTGTCCCAGGTAGTAATGAAAAACTGTTTTTT